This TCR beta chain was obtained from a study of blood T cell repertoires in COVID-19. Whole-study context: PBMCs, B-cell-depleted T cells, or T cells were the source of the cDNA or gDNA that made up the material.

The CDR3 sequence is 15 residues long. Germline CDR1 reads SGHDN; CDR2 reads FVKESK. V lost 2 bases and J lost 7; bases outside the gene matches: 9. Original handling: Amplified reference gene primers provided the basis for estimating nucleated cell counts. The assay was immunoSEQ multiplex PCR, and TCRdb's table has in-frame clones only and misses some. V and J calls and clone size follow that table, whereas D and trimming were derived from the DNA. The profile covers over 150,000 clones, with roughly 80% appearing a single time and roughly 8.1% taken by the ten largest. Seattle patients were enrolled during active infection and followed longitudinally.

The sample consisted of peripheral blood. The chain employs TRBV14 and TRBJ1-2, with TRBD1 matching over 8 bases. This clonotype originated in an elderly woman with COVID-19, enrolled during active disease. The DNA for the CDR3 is TGTGCCAGCAGCCAAAGTCGCAGGGGGCAAGGTGGCTACACCTTC. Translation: CASSQSRRGQGGYTF.